This is a list of T cell receptor beta chains from one sample in a study of a mutant IDH1 vaccine in newly diagnosed glioma. TCRdb's table, derived via immunoSEQ multiplex PCR, lists solely in-frame clones and lacks some. The sample has 15,000 to 20,000 clones, about 77% seen once. The source was PBMCs, collected from a glioma patient treated with radiotherapy, temozolomide or both. The receptors originated from a man aged 35-49 years with glioma. Both conserved end residues are part of each CDR3. Fields, in order: CDR3 length, J gene, D gene, V gene, clone size, CDR3 protein, CDR3 DNA. The D gene is left open where the match is weak. Rows give clone size only sometimes, using once, few, many, or a class for an expanded clone.

>13|TRBJ1-5|-|TRBV6-1|-
CASAQVGNQPQHF
TGTGCCAGCGCCCAGGTTGGCAATCAGCCCCAGCATTTT
>17|TRBJ1-2|-|TRBV18|-
CASSLPGTVNFVDGYTF
TGTGCCAGCTCACTTCCCGGGACGGTGAATTTTGTGGATGGCTACACCTTC
>16|TRBJ2-1|TRBD1|TRBV6-1|-
CASSEWTGFGYNEQFF
TGTGCCAGCAGTGAATGGACAGGGTTTGGTTACAATGAGCAGTTCTTC
>13|TRBJ2-1|-|TRBV2|once
CATGPSSYNEQFF
TGTGCCACAGGGCCCAGCTCCTACAATGAGCAGTTCTTC
>10|TRBJ1-1|-|TRBV20-1|few
CSARSTEAFF
TGCAGTGCTAGGAGCACTGAAGCTTTCTTT
>15|TRBJ1-2|TRBD1|TRBV25-1|-
CASSDLGTGGYGYTF
TGTGCCAGCAGTGATTTGGGGACAGGCGGCTATGGCTACACCTTC
>14|TRBJ2-5|-|TRBV5-8|once
CASSRGRAEETQYF
TGTGCCAGCAGCAGGGGGAGGGCTGAAGAGACCCAGTACTTC
>15|TRBJ1-1|-|TRBV10-3|-
CAISEGGHWDTEAFF
TGTGCCATCAGTGAAGGAGGACACTGGGACACTGAAGCTTTCTTT
>16|TRBJ1-1|TRBD1|TRBV15|-
CATSREGHRGGTEAFF
TGTGCCACCAGCAGAGAGGGGCACAGGGGTGGCACTGAAGCTTTCTTT
>13|TRBJ2-7|TRBD1|TRBV11-3|-
CASRRQGTDEQYF
TGTGCCAGCAGACGACAGGGGACTGACGAGCAGTACTTC
>18|TRBJ2-2|-|TRBV19|-
CASSSTEYPGHTTGELFF
TGTGCCAGTAGTTCAACGGAATATCCGGGACACACTACCGGGGAGCTGTTTTTT
>16|TRBJ2-5|TRBD2|TRBV7-8|-
CASSLASGRGAETQYF
TGTGCCAGCAGCTTAGCTAGCGGGAGAGGGGCAGAGACCCAGTACTTC
>16|TRBJ2-7|TRBD2|TRBV4-1|once
CASSPPGLASGYEQYF
TGCGCCAGCAGCCCCCCCGGACTAGCATCAGGCTACGAGCAGTACTTC
>16|TRBJ1-6|-|TRBV9|-
CASSPPVRGRDSPLHF
TGTGCCAGCAGCCCCCCTGTGAGAGGACGGGATTCACCCCTCCACTTT
>14|TRBJ1-1|-|TRBV5-1|-
CASSLGTSGTEAFF
TGCGCCAGCAGCTTAGGGACGTCGGGGACTGAAGCTTTCTTT
>16|TRBJ1-2|-|TRBV4-1|-
CASSQQEGLFSDGYTF
TGCGCCAGCAGCCAACAGGAGGGGCTCTTCTCCGATGGCTACACCTTC
>14|TRBJ2-3|TRBD2|TRBV5-8|-
CASSLGLAADTQYF
TGTGCCAGCAGCTTGGGACTAGCGGCTGATACGCAGTATTTT
>15|TRBJ2-1|TRBD1|TRBV6-1|-
CASRQRTGGGNEQFF
TGTGCCAGCAGGCAAAGGACAGGGGGAGGTAATGAGCAGTTCTTC
>14|TRBJ2-5|-|TRBV11-3|-
CASSLGPAKETQYF
TGTGCCAGCAGCTTAGGGCCAGCCAAAGAGACCCAGTACTTC
>15|TRBJ2-1|TRBD2|TRBV6-6|-
CASSNSGGSDNEQFF
TGTGCCAGCAGCAATAGCGGCGGGAGCGACAATGAGCAGTTCTTC
>13|TRBJ2-5|TRBD2|TRBV6-6|-
CASSLADQETQYF
TGTGCCAGCAGTCTAGCGGACCAAGAGACCCAGTACTTC
>13|TRBJ2-7|TRBD1|TRBV7-9|-
CASSDRGPYEQYF
TGTGCCAGCAGCGACAGGGGGCCCTACGAGCAGTACTTC
>15|TRBJ1-2|TRBD1|TRBV7-9|-
CASSLGDRGSYGYTF
TGTGCCAGCAGCTTAGGGGACAGAGGCTCCTATGGCTACACCTTC
>14|TRBJ1-4|TRBD1|TRBV19|-
CASSMGQGDEKLFF
TGTGCCAGTAGTATGGGACAGGGAGATGAAAAACTGTTTTTT